This entry lists 16 T cell receptor beta chains sequenced from one sample in a study of cytomegalovirus exposure and HLA in healthy donors. In the PCR, 60 Vbeta and 13 Jbeta primers were used. TCRdb keeps only in-frame clones here, not all; method: immunoSEQ multiplex PCR. This table holds 140,000 or so clones, around 80% found once. Specimen: PBMCs. The receptors stem from a man in his forties in good health and CMV-seronegative.

This clone was seen just once. The same CDR3 also results from other DNA sequences found in this sample. This chain connects TRBV30 to TRBJ2-1; D may be TRBD2 (5 bases). Trimming removed 1 base at V and 4 bases at J, with 11 bases between. CDR3 length equals 14 residues. CDR1 is GTSNPN and CDR2 is SVGIG in the germline V gene (reference sequence). In DNA, the CDR3 is TGTGCCTGGAGTGGCCAGACTACTTACAATGAGCAGTTCTTC. Amino acid sequence: CAWSGQTTYNEQFF.

The V and J genes are TRBV5-6 and TRBJ2-7, with 10 bases identical to TRBD2. Germline V gene lookup returns CDR1 SGHDT and CDR2 YYEEEE. V shed 1 base and J 7 bases; nucleotides not matched to a gene: 8. This CDR3 has 15 residues. The CDR3 nucleotides are TGTGCCAGCAGCTTGATGACTAGCGGGTCCTGGGAGCAGTACTTC. Translating gives CASSLMTSGSWEQYF.

Here the CDR3 DNA reads TGTGCCAGCAGCTTAAAACGCTTCTGGACAGGGGGCAAGATAGATACGCAGTATTTT. This translates into CASSLKRFWTGGKIDTQYF. The chain carries TRBV7-2 and TRBJ2-3, with TRBD1 matching 11 bases. V gave up 2 bases and J gave up 5 bases; unmatched junction bases: 15. CDR3 length: 19 amino acids. The germline V gene has CDR1 SGHTA and CDR2 FQGNSA.

The chain links TRBV28 to TRBJ2-5, with unresolved D. The J call is doubtful: the DNA matches TRBJ2-7 better. The germline V gene has CDR1 MDHEN and CDR2 SYDVKM. The CDR3 runs 13 residues. The CDR3 region is CASSLKFSYEQYF. The CDR3 DNA reads as TGTGCCAGCAGTTTAAAGTTCTCCTACGAGCAGTACTTC.

The chain uses TRBV19 and TRBJ1-6; 8 bases match TRBD1. J was trimmed by 1 base and V by 4 bases; bases with no gene match: 6. From germline, CDR1 is LNHDA and CDR2 SQIVND (reference sequence). This CDR3 spans 17 amino acids. The DNA for the CDR3 is TGTGCCAGTAGTACCCACTGGACAGGGTCCTATAATTCACCCCTCCACTTT. Protein product: CASSTHWTGSYNSPLHF.

This rearrangement joins TRBV28 to TRBJ1-5; the match to TRBD1 covers 8 bases. With 7 bases clipped from V and 2 bases from J, the junction kept 7 bases outside the gene matches. The CDR3 spans 15 residues. The germline V gene has CDR1 MDHEN and CDR2 SYDVKM. The CDR3 is CASIFSTGGNQPQHF. CDR3 coding DNA: TGTGCCAGCATTTTTTCGACAGGGGGCAATCAGCCCCAGCATTTT.

Notes on this clone: The same CDR3 also results from other DNA sequences found in this sample. The chain uses TRBV6-1 and TRBJ2-7; 11 positions match TRBD1. The germline CDR1 and CDR2 sequences are MNHNS and SASEGT. V shed 0 bases and J 4 bases; nucleotides not matched to a gene: 2. This CDR3 contains 15 residues. The CDR3, as DNA: TGTGCCAGCAGTGAAGCCGGGACAGGGGGTTACGAGCAGTACTTC. It translates to CASSEAGTGGYEQYF.

The chain joins TRBV28 to TRBJ2-1; weak D call: TRBD1 (5 bases). The CDR3 loop spans 14 amino acids. Germline V lookup: CDR1 MDHEN, CDR2 SYDVKM. Trimming took off 1 base at V and 7 bases at J, with 11 bases between the two ends. CDR3 sequence: CASSLSRAGNEQFF. The CDR3 nucleotides are TGTGCCAGCAGTTTATCCAGGGCCGGTAATGAGCAGTTCTTC.

V usage is TRBV15 and J usage is TRBJ1-2; D unresolved. The V gene's germline CDR1 is LNHNV and CDR2 YYDKDF (reference sequence). V lost 2 bases, J lost 3 bases, and 13 bases lay in between. This CDR3 is 15 amino acids long. This CDR3 reads CATSRSDTPDYGYTF. The CDR3 DNA reads TGTGCCACCAGCAGATCTGATACTCCGGACTATGGCTACACCTTC.

This sequence joins TRBV30 and TRBJ2-7, with 12 nucleotides matching TRBD1. Germline trimming cut 0 bases from V and 4 bases from J; bases unmatched to any gene: 4. This CDR3 comprises 15 residues. Germline loops: CDR1 GTSNPN, CDR2 SVGIG (reference sequence). CDR3 bases: TGTGCCTGGAGTGTAGGGGGACAGGGGGCTTACGAGCAGTACTTC. Its protein product is CAWSVGGQGAYEQYF.

This rearrangement joins TRBV29-1 to TRBJ1-1; 10 nucleotides match TRBD1. Germline V gene lookup returns CDR1 SQVTM and CDR2 ANQGSEA. The CDR3 consists of 12 residues. V was clipped by 7 bases and J by 8 bases; unmatched bases: 7. Here the CDR3 reads CSGGQGGREAFF. The CDR3 nucleotides read TGCAGCGGCGGACAGGGGGGGAGGGAAGCTTTCTTT.

This chain connects TRBV2 to TRBJ2-7; D call uncertain. V lost 4 bases, J lost 4 bases, and 8 bases lay in between. The germline V gene encodes CDR1 SNHLY and CDR2 FYNNEI. This CDR3 spans 12 amino acids. Here the CDR3 reads CASSVAGYEQYF. The CDR3 nucleotides are TGTGCCAGCAGTGTTGCCGGTTACGAGCAGTACTTC.

In DNA form, the CDR3 reads TGTGCCAGCAGGGAACAGGGGAGCGCAGATACGCAGTATTTT. It encodes CASREQGSADTQYF. This chain connects TRBV6-5 to TRBJ2-3, with 7 bases aligning to TRBD1. CDR3 size: 14 residues. With 6 bases clipped from V and 4 bases from J, the junction kept 7 bases outside the gene matches. Germline lookup yields CDR1 MNHEY and CDR2 SVGAGI.

This sequence joins TRBV28 and TRBJ2-7, with D tentatively TRBD2 (6 bases). CDR3 length: 14 residues. V was cut by 4 bases and J by 3 bases, with 13 bases left in between. Germline CDR1 and CDR2: MDHEN and SYDVKM. In DNA, the CDR3 is TGTGCCAGCAGTTCCCCCGGGACTCTCTACGAGCAGTACTTC. It is translated as CASSSPGTLYEQYF.

This clone turned up a few times. The chain employs TRBV5-6 and TRBJ2-5, with 11 bases aligning to TRBD2. The CDR3 spans 17 residues. Germline CDR1 SGHDT, CDR2 YYEEEE. J was trimmed by 0 bases and V by 5 bases; bases with no gene match: 9. CDR3 loop: CASRSGLADPYQETQYF. Here the CDR3 DNA reads TGTGCCAGCAGGTCGGGACTAGCGGACCCGTACCAAGAGACCCAGTACTTC.

The chain combines TRBV7-8 with TRBJ2-7; 8 nucleotides align to TRBD2. The CDR3 is made up of 15 amino acids. The germline V gene has CDR1 SGHVS and CDR2 FQNEAQ. J gave up 1 base and V 2 bases, and 4 bases lay outside the gene matches. In nucleotides, the CDR3 is TGTGCCAGCAGCTTAACGGGAGGGGGATCCTACGAGCAGTACTTC. It is translated as CASSLTGGGSYEQYF. The full variable domain, completed using reference TRBV7-8 and TRBJ2-7, is GAGVSQSPRYKVAKRGQDVALRCDPISGHVSLFWYQQALGQGPEFLTYFQNEAQLDKSGLPSDRFFAERPEGSVSTLKIQRTQQEDSAVYLCASSLTGGGSYEQYFGPGTRLTVT.